The T cell receptor (beta chain) under discussion was sequenced for a study of long-term antiretroviral therapy in people with HIV. Whole-study results and caveats: Controls had broader CDR3 length ranges than HIV repertoires did.

A remark on this clone: Its antigen is as yet unknown.

V was pared by 0 bases and J by 0 bases, with 9 bases between. Per germline, CDR1 SGHRS and CDR2 YFSETQ. CDR3 size: 15 residues. Sequencing used immunoSEQ v3.0 at survey level. Repertoires were generated with immunoSEQ multiplex PCR, while TCRdb's copy carries only in-frame clones and drops some. The sample records 30,000 to 40,000 clones, around 85% being singletons. The chain is built from TRBV5-1 and TRBJ2-5, with D unresolved. The TCR comes from a young man with HIV. The sequenced sample was unsorted PBMCs, obtained about 3.5 years after starting antiretroviral therapy. In DNA form, the CDR3 reads TGCGCCAGCAGCTTGGCCCGGGCCTACCAAGAGACCCAGTACTTC. Encoded protein: CASSLARAYQETQYF. The full variable domain, its missing parts supplied by reference TRBV5-1 and TRBJ2-5, is KAGVTQTPRYLIKTRGQQVTLSCSPISGHRSVSWYQQTPGQGLQFLFEYFSETQRNKGNFPGRFSGRQFSNSRSEMNVSTLELGDSALYLCASSLARAYQETQYFGPGTRLLVL.